This is a list of T cell receptor beta chains from one sample in a study of blood T cell repertoires in COVID-19. Clones were sequenced by immunoSEQ multiplex PCR, and TCRdb holds only the in-frame ones, with some missing. In the table there are 70,000 or so clones, 86% of which are singletons. Sequencing used peripheral blood. These TCRs come from a man aged 25-45 years with acute or convalescent COVID-19. Each CDR3 is given with its conserved first and last residue. A D gene is named only where the DNA matches it firmly. Some rows have no size entry. The others give once, few or many, or a class for an expanded clone.

V	size	J	D	DNA	CDR3
TRBV3-1/TRBV3-2	few	TRBJ1-1	NA	TGTGCCAGCAGCCAAGTCGGAGCGAACACTGAAGCTTTCTTT	CASSQVGANTEAFF
TRBV2	NA	TRBJ1-1	TRBD1	TGTGCCAGCAGGAAACAGACAGGGTGGGACACTGAAGCTTTCTTT	CASRKQTGWDTEAFF
TRBV6-6	NA	TRBJ1-1	TRBD1	TGTGCCAGCAATGACAGGGGGCTTGGCACTGAAGCTTTCTTT	CASNDRGLGTEAFF
TRBV2	NA	TRBJ2-3	TRBD2	TGTGCCAGCAGCCCGGGCGGGGGGTTGAGCACAGATACGCAGTATTTT	CASSPGGGLSTDTQYF
TRBV13	NA	TRBJ1-2	TRBD1	TGTGCCAGCAGCGAGAAGGGACAGGGGGCGGTTGGCTACACCTTC	CASSEKGQGAVGYTF
TRBV5-4	NA	TRBJ1-1	NA	TGTGCCAGCAACTCGGCGGGGCAGGAGGGGACTGAAGCTTTCTTT	CASNSAGQEGTEAFF
TRBV6-6	once	TRBJ1-3	NA	TGTGCCAGCAGTTACTCAGGGGTAATTCGGAACACCATATATTTT	CASSYSGVIRNTIYF
TRBV5-1	NA	TRBJ2-7	NA	TGCGCCAGCAGCCCTCGGGCGGGGAGCTCCTACGAGCAGTACTTC	CASSPRAGSSYEQYF
TRBV30	NA	TRBJ1-2	NA	TGTGCCTGGAGTCAGTATAACTATGGCTACACCTTC	CAWSQYNYGYTF
TRBV18	NA	TRBJ2-7	TRBD1	TGTGCCAGCTCACCGACACAGGGGGCCTCCTACGAGCAGTACTTC	CASSPTQGASYEQYF
TRBV5-4	NA	TRBJ1-1	TRBD1	TGTGCCAGCAGCGGTACTGACAGGGGCACTGAAGCTTTCTTT	CASSGTDRGTEAFF
TRBV6-5	once	TRBJ1-1	TRBD1	TGTGCCAGCCAGGGGGGATTTGGGAACACTGAAGCTTTCTTT	CASQGGFGNTEAFF
TRBV29-1	NA	TRBJ1-5	NA	TGCAGCGTTGGACAGGTTAATCAGCCCCAGCATTTT	CSVGQVNQPQHF
TRBV7-2	NA	TRBJ2-2	NA	TGTGCCAGCAGCTCTTCTAGCGCGCTTTATTCGGGCACCGGGGAGCTGTTTTTT	CASSSSSALYSGTGELFF
TRBV7-2	NA	TRBJ2-3	NA	TGTGCCAGCAGTAGTCTCGGCGGCACCGATTTGAAGCAGTATTTT	CASSSLGGTDLKQYF
TRBV11-1	NA	TRBJ2-7	TRBD1	TGTGCCAGCAGCTCTCCGGGACAGGGGAACTACGAGCAGTACTTC	CASSSPGQGNYEQYF
TRBV2	NA	TRBJ2-7	NA	TGTGCCAGCAGTGAGCCCAGCTACGAGCAGTACTTC	CASSEPSYEQYF
TRBV19	once	TRBJ1-2	NA	TGTGCCAGTAGTATTGGATTGGGAGTATATGGCTACACCTTC	CASSIGLGVYGYTF
TRBV5-1	few	TRBJ1-2	NA	TGCGCCAGCAGTCAATCGTACGGGGGTAACTATGGCTACACCTTC	CASSQSYGGNYGYTF
TRBV27	NA	TRBJ2-1	NA	TGTGCCAGCAGTTTATCGCCAGGCCCCGTAAATGAGCAGTTCTTC	CASSLSPGPVNEQFF
TRBV9	once	TRBJ1-5	NA	TGTGCCAGCAGCCCTGACATCTCTAGCAATCAGCCCCAGCATTTT	CASSPDISSNQPQHF
TRBV9	NA	TRBJ1-1	NA	TGTGCCAGCAGCGTAGAGATCGGCACTGAAGCTTTCTTT	CASSVEIGTEAFF
TRBV11-1	NA	TRBJ2-5	NA	TGTGCCAGCAGCTTAAAGGGACACACCCGTGAGACCCAGTACTTC	CASSLKGHTRETQYF
TRBV5-5	NA	TRBJ2-1	TRBD2	TGTGCCAGCACCACTAGCGGGAACTACAATGAGCAGTTCTTC	CASTTSGNYNEQFF
TRBV18	NA	TRBJ2-3	NA	TGTGCCAGCTCACGACCCCGACAGGGCACAGATACGCAGTATTTT	CASSRPRQGTDTQYF
TRBV5-1	NA	TRBJ2-1	NA	TGCGCCAGCAGCTTGGGTCTTAGTGTCGGTGAGCAGTTCTTC	CASSLGLSVGEQFF
TRBV6-6	NA	TRBJ1-1	TRBD1	TGTGCCAGCAGTTACAGGACAGGTAACACTGAAGCTTTCTTT	CASSYRTGNTEAFF
TRBV7-8	NA	TRBJ1-5	TRBD1	TGTGCCAGCAGCCCGGGGACAGGGGGGAATCAGCCCCAGCATTTT	CASSPGTGGNQPQHF
TRBV19	NA	TRBJ1-5	NA	TGTGCCAGTAGTACGTCACGGGTCCCTAGCAATCAGCCCCAGCATTTT	CASSTSRVPSNQPQHF
TRBV7-9	once	TRBJ1-6	NA	TGTGCCAGCAGCCCGGGTCTTCTTAATTCACCCCTCCACTTT	CASSPGLLNSPLHF
TRBV12-3/TRBV12-4	NA	TRBJ1-2	TRBD1	TGTGCCAGCAGTTTGGGACAGGGGGATGGCTACACCTTC	CASSLGQGDGYTF
TRBV9	once	TRBJ1-4	TRBD1	TGTGCCAGCAGCACTGGACAGGGATATGGTGAAAAACTGTTTTTT	CASSTGQGYGEKLFF
TRBV5-1	NA	TRBJ1-4	NA	TGCGCCAGCAGCTTGGTCCTAGGGGATGAAAAACTGTTTTTT	CASSLVLGDEKLFF
TRBV5-4	few	TRBJ1-6	NA	TGTGCCAGCAGCTTACAGGCATATAATTCACCCCTCCACTTT	CASSLQAYNSPLHF
TRBV3-1/TRBV3-2	once	TRBJ1-3	NA	TGTGCCAGCAGCCGGGGAGTCTCTGGAAACACCATATATTTT	CASSRGVSGNTIYF
TRBV6-5	few	TRBJ1-2	TRBD1	TGTGCCAGCAGAGGACAGGGAGCTAACTATGGCTACACCTTC	CASRGQGANYGYTF
TRBV7-3	NA	TRBJ1-1	NA	TGTGCCAGCAGCTCCGGAGGAGCTTTCTTT	CASSSGGAFF